This TCR beta chain was sequenced during a study of chemoradiotherapy in HPV16-positive cancers (dated by TCRdb to 2021 to 2024). Study-level background: Candidate HPV-specific T-cell clones and common TCR motifs were defined by functional T-cell assays performed on cells from two HPV16-positive patients. The study asked whether T-cell immunity against the HPV oncoproteins E6 and E7 changes during chemoradiotherapy and whether it affects survival. Next, the candidate HPV-specific TCRs and motifs were followed in TCR repertoires from under 95 patients with HPV-related cancers.

Points on this clone: Its antigen is currently not known. Base-call qualities are not available, and no considerably larger clone is one nucleotide away.

The CDR3 spans 16 residues, from the cysteine through the phenylalanine. This entry keeps only the CDR3 DNA: 48 bases, framed from base 1. CDR1 and CDR2 are read off the germline V gene as SGHRS and YFSETQ. Germline trimming amounts to 0 bases on V and 0 bases on J, with 3 as the count of junction bases outside the gene matches. Repertoires were sampled multiple times during chemoradiotherapy, which allowed clonal expansion in the tumor microenvironment to be followed. Receptors were amplified or captured by the immunoSEQ multiplex PCR assay. This immuneACCESS table, as held by TCRdb, lists in-frame sequences with V and J called but not all clones. Of the missing ones, under half trace to an unresolved V gene in checked studies; the others have no known cause. Present in this sample are more than 10,000 clones, 70% to 80% of which were seen just once. The biggest ten clones account for about 1.4% of the sample.

Points the paper makes about the study in general: The functional definition of HPV-specific T cells came from only a couple of HPV16-positive patients, and the survival association was reported for HPV16-positive patients. Improved recurrence-free survival in HPV16-positive patients was associated with expansion of HPV-responsive T cells during chemoradiotherapy. Expansion of candidate HPV-specific clones and E7-related TCR motifs was observed in the tumor microenvironment during treatment, whereas no such expansion was observed for non-HPV-specific T cells.

Sampling was conducted from a patient who underwent chemoradiotherapy. Recombination joined TRBV5-1 with TRBJ1-1; the junction holds 9 bases that match TRBD1. This receptor was identified in a human donor with HPV-associated anogenital cancer. The DNA is as follows: TGCGCCAGCAGCTTGGAGGGGACAGGGATGAACACTGAAGCTTTCTTT. It specifies CASSLEGTGMNTEAFF.